Shown below are 7 T cell receptor beta chains from a single sample sequenced in a study of blood T cell repertoires in COVID-19. Method: immunoSEQ multiplex PCR; TCRdb's copy keeps in-frame clones and lacks some. Among 55,000 to 75,000 clones listed, about 81% were seen once. Sequencing used peripheral blood. Receptor source: a human donor in a cohort sampled during active COVID-19.

The chain combines TRBV18 with TRBJ1-1, with D hard to call. Germline loops: CDR1 KGHSH, CDR2 LQKENI. There are 14 residues in the CDR3. The germline V and J ends were trimmed by 7 bases and 3 bases, with 15 bases remaining between them. The CDR3 loop is CASLGTASDTEAFF. The CDR3 region has the DNA TGTGCCAGCTTGGGTACCGCGAGCGACACTGAAGCTTTCTTT.

The rearrangement joins TRBV4-1 to TRBJ1-4, with a weak D call TRBD1 (5 bases). The CDR3 is 17 residues long. Looked up from germline, CDR1 is MGHRA and CDR2 is YSYEKL. V lost 1 base to trimming and J lost 0 bases, with 12 bases between them. The CDR3: CASSQALDSATNEKLFF. CDR3 DNA sequence: TGCGCCAGCAGCCAAGCCCTCGACAGTGCAACTAATGAAAAACTGTTTTTT.

The chain is built from TRBV5-1 and TRBJ2-3; 7 positions match TRBD2. This CDR3 contains 17 residues. The V segment lost 0 bases and the J segment 2 bases; nucleotides outside the gene matches: 9. Germline loops: CDR1 SGHRS, CDR2 YFSETQ. The CDR3 DNA sequence: TGCGCCAGCAGCTTGGGTGGGACTAAATTATACACAGATACGCAGTATTTT. Translation: CASSLGGTKLYTDTQYF.

V gene TRBV2 combines with J gene TRBJ1-6; TRBD1 is a possible D gene (6 bases). V was cut by 0 bases and J by 0 bases, with 15 bases left in between. There are 19 residues in the CDR3. Germline V gene sequence: CDR1 SNHLY, CDR2 FYNNEI. The CDR3 coding sequence is TGTGCCAGCAGTGAAGCGCTTCTAACAGGGAGCTCCTATAATTCACCCCTCCACTTT. It translates to CASSEALLTGSSYNSPLHF.

The rearrangement joins TRBV5-6 to TRBJ2-7; D is undetermined. Trimming cost V 3 bases and J 7 bases, with 20 bases left between them. The germline gives CDR1 SGHDT, CDR2 YYEEEE. This CDR3 comprises 15 residues. The CDR3 protein is CASSSRNASPREQYF. The CDR3 bases are TGTGCCAGCAGCTCCCGGAATGCGAGTCCGAGGGAGCAGTACTTC.

The rearrangement joins TRBV15 to TRBJ1-6; D is unclear. Germline CDR1 reads LNHNV; CDR2 reads YYDKDF (reference sequence). This CDR3 is built from 13 residues. The V gene lost 1 base and the J gene lost 13 bases, with 11 bases spanning the gap. CDR3: CATSRVIGEPLHF. In DNA form, the CDR3 reads TGTGCCACCAGCAGAGTGATCGGGGAGCCCCTCCACTTT. Filled out from reference TRBV15 and TRBJ1-6, the complete variable domain reads DAMVIQNPRYQVTQFGKPVTLSCSQTLNHNVMYWYQQKSSQAPKLLFHYYDKDFNNEADTPDNFQSRRPNTSFCFLDIRSPGLGDTAMYLCATSRVIGEPLHFGNGTRLTVT.

This sequence joins TRBV18 and TRBJ2-5, with 7 bases matching TRBD2. The V gene end was trimmed by 0 bases and the J gene end by 2 bases; junction bases not matched to a gene: 6. CDR1 is KGHSH and CDR2 is LQKENI in the germline V gene. The CDR3 runs to 16 residues. CDR3 DNA: TGTGCCAGCTCACCACCGAGGCGGGAGAAACAAGAGACCCAGTACTTC. Its protein is CASSPPRREKQETQYF.